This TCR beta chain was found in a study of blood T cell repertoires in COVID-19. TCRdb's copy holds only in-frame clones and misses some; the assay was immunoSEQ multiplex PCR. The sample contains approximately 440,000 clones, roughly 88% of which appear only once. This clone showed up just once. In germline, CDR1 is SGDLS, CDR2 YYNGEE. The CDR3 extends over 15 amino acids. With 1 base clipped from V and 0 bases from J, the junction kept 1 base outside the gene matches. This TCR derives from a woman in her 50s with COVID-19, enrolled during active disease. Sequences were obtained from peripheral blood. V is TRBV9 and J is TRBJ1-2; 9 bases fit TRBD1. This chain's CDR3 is CASSVRQGANYGYTF. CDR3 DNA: TGTGCCAGCAGCGTAAGACAGGGGGCTAACTATGGCTACACCTTC.